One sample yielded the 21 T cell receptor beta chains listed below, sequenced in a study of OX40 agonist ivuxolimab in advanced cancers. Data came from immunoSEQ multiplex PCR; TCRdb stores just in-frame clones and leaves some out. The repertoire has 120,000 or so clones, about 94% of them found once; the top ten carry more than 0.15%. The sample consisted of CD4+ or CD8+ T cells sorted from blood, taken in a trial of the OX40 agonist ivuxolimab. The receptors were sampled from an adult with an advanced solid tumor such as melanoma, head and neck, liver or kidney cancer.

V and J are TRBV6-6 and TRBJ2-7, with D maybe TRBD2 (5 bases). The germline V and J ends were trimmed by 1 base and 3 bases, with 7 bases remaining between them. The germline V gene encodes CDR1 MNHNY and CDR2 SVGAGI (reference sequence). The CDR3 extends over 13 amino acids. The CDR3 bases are TGTGCCAGCAGTTACTACGGGGACTACGAGCAGTACTTC. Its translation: CASSYYGDYEQYF.

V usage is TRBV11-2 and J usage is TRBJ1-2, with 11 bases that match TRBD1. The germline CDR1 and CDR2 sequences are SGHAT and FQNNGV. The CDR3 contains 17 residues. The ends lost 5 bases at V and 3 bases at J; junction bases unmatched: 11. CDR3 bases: TGTGCCAGCAGCACGGACAGGGGGCGCAGGGATGACTATGGCTACACCTTC. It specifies CASSTDRGRRDDYGYTF.

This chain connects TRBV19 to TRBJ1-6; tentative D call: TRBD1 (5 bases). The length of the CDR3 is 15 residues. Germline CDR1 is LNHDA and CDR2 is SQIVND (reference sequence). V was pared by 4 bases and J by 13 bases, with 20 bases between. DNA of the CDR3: TGTGCCAGTAGTACCTCGGGGCCCTACTTTGCGCCCCTCCACTTT. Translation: CASSTSGPYFAPLHF.

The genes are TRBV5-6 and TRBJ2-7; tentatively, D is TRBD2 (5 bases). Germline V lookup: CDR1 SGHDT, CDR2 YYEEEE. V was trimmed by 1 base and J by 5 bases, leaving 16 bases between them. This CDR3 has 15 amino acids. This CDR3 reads CASSLFQAGEHEQYF. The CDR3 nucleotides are TGTGCCAGCAGCTTGTTCCAGGCCGGGGAACACGAGCAGTACTTC.

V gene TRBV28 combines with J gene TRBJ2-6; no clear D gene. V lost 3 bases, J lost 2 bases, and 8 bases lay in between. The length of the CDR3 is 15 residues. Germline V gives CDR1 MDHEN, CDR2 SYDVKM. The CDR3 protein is CASSLPSPGANVLTF. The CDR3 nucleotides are TGTGCCAGCAGTTTGCCGTCGCCTGGGGCCAACGTCCTGACTTTC. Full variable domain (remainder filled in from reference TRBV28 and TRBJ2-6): DVKVTQSSRYLVKRTGEKVFLECVQDMDHENMFWYRQDPGLGLRLIYFSYDVKMKEKGDIPEGYSVSREKKERFSLILESASTNQTSMYLCASSLPSPGANVLTFGAGSRLTVL.

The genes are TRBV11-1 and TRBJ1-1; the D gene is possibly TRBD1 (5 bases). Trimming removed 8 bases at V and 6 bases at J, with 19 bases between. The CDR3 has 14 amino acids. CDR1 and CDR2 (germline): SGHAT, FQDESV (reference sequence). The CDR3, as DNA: TGTGCCAGCCGGAAAGCGGGGGGACTCCCTGAAGCTTTCTTT. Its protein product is CASRKAGGLPEAFF.

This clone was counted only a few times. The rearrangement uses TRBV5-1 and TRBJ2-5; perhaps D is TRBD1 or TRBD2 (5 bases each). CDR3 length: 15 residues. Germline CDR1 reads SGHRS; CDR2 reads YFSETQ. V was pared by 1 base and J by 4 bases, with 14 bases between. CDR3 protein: CASSLYWGSRETQYF. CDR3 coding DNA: TGCGCCAGCAGCTTGTACTGGGGGAGTAGAGAGACCCAGTACTTC.

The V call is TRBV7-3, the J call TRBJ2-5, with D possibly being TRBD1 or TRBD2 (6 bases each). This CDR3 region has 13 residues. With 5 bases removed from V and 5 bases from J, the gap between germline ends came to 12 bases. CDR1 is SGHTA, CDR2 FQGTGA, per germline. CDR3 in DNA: TGTGCCAGCAGCCCAACAGGGAGGGAGACCCAGTACTTC. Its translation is CASSPTGRETQYF.

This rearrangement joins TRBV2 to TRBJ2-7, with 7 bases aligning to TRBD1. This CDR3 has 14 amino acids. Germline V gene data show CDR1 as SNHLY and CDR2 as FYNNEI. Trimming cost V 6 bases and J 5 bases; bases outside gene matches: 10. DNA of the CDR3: TGTGCCAGCAGGACCTACAGGGGTAGCCACGAGCAGTACTTC. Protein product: CASRTYRGSHEQYF.

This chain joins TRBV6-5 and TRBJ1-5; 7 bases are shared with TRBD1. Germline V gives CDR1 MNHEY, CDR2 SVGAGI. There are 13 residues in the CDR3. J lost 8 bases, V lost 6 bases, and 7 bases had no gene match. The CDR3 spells CASSGTVREPQHF. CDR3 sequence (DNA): TGTGCCAGCAGCGGGACAGTACGGGAGCCCCAGCATTTT.

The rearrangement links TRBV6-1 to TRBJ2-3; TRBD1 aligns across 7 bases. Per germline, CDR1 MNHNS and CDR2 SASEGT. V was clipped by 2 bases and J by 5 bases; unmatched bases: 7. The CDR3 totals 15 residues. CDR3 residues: CASSEIRGLGDTQYF. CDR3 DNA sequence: TGTGCCAGCAGTGAAATAAGGGGGCTGGGAGATACGCAGTATTTT.

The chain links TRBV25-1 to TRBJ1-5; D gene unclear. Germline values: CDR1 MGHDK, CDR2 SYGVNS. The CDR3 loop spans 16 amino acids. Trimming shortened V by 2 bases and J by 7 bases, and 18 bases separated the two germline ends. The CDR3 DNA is TGTGCCAGCAGTGAAGAGGGAGCAGCGGGTAGGCAGCCCCAGCATTTT. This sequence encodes CASSEEGAAGRQPQHF.

This CDR3 reads CASSSGLAGAGNDEQFF. CDR3 nucleotide sequence: TGTGCCAGCAGCTCTGGACTAGCGGGGGCTGGGAACGATGAGCAGTTCTTC. This chain uses TRBV11-2 with TRBJ2-1, with 13 bases matching TRBD2. The CDR3 contains 17 residues. Germline assignment: CDR1 SGHAT and CDR2 FQNNGV. The junction had 11 bases not matched to a gene; V was cut back by 4 bases and J by 8 bases.

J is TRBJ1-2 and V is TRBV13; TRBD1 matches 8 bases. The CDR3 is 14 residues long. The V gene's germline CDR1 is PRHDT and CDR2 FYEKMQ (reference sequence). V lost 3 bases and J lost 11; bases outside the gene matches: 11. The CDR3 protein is CASSFSRGHTLYTF. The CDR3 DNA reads TGTGCCAGCAGCTTTTCCAGGGGGCATACCCTGTACACCTTC. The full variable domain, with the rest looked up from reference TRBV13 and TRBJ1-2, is AAGVIQSPRHLIKEKRETATLKCYPIPRHDTVYWYQQGPGQDPQFLISFYEKMQSDKGSIPDRFSAQQFSDYHSELNMSSLELGDSALYFCASSFSRGHTLYTFGSGTRLTVV.

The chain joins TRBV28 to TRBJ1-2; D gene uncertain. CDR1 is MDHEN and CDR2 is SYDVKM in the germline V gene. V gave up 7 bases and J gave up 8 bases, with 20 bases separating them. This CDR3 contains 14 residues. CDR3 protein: CASTLPPSSRGYTF. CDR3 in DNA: TGTGCCAGCACCCTACCCCCCTCCTCGAGAGGCTACACCTTC.

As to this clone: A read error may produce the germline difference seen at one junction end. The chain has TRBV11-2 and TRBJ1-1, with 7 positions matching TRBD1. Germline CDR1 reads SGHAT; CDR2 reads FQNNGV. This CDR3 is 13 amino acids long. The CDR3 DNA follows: TGTGCCAGCAGCATAGACAGGGTCACTGAAGCTTTCTTT. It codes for CASSIDRVTEAFF.

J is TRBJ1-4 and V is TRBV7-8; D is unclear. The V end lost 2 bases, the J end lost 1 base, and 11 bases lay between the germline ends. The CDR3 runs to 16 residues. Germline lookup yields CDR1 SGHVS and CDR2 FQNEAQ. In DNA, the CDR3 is TGTGCCAGCAGCTTATCCGGGTTGTTAACTAATGAAAAACTGTTTTTT. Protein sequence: CASSLSGLLTNEKLFF.

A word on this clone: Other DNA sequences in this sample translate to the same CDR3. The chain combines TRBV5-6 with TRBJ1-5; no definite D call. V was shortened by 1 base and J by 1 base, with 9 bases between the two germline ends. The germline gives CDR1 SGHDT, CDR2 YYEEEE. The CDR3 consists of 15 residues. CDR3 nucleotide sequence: TGTGCCAGCAGCTTGAGACTGAACAGCAATCAGCCCCAGCATTTT. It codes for CASSLRLNSNQPQHF.

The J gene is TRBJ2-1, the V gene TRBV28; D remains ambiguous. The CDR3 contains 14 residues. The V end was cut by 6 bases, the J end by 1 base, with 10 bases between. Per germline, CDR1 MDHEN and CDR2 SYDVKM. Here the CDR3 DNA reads TGTGCCAGCAGCCTAATGCCTTCCTACAATGAGCAGTTCTTC. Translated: CASSLMPSYNEQFF.

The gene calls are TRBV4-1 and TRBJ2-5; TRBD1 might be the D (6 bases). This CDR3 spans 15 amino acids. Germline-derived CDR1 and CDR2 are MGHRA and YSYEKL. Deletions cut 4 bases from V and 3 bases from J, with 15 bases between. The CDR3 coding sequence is TGCGCCAGCAGCCCCCCAGAGGACAGAAAAGAGACCCAGTACTTC. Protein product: CASSPPEDRKETQYF.

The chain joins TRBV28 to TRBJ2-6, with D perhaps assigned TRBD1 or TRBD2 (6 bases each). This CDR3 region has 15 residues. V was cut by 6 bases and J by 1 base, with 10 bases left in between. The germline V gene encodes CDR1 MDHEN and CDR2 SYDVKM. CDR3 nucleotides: TGTGCCAGCAGAGGGGGGATGTCTGGGGCCAACGTCCTGACTTTC. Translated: CASRGGMSGANVLTF. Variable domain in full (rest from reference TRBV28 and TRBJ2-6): DVKVTQSSRYLVKRTGEKVFLECVQDMDHENMFWYRQDPGLGLRLIYFSYDVKMKEKGDIPEGYSVSREKKERFSLILESASTNQTSMYLCASRGGMSGANVLTFGAGSRLTVL.